This TCR beta chain came from a study of monozygotic twins with inflammatory bowel disease. In the case of this clonotype: The antigen is not known.

TCR libraries each used 3500 ng of total RNA. Using the 5' RACE reads, TCRdb records one entry per CDR3 protein without DNA. This table lists about 210,000 distinct CDR3 sequences. Study-wide results and limits: Healthy co-twins showed greater TCRbeta diversity (inverse Simpson) than IBD patients. IBD patients, compared with healthy twins, shared fewer clonotypes with others (especially with disease activity).

The length of the CDR3 is 13 residues. Sequences were obtained from blood. The receptor was isolated from a human donor with ulcerative colitis or Crohn's disease, or a healthy co-twin of an affected twin (not recorded which). V and J are TRBV12-3 or TRBV12-4 and TRBJ1-5. The CDR3 is CASKIGSNQPQHF.